The rows below give T cell receptor beta chains drawn from one sample of a study of blood T cells in healthy people across ages. TCRdb analysed the 5' RACE reads with MiXCR anew, one entry per CDR3 protein. The table has around 710,000 distinct CDR3 sequences, 35% to 45% seen once. Sequenced sample: blood. The receptor set was obtained from a woman aged 60 to 75 in good health. CDR3s include the opening cysteine and the closing phenylalanine or tryptophan. The order of the fields is J gene, D gene, clone size, V gene, CDR3 protein, CDR3 DNA. A D gene is named only where the DNA matches it firmly. Rows give clone size only sometimes, using once, few, many, or a class for an expanded clone.

TRBJ2-1	.	few	TRBV7-6	CASSTEVVNEQFF	TGTGCCAGCAGCACCGAGGTAGTCAATGAGCAGTTCTTC
TRBJ1-6	.	.	TRBV6-6	CASRIGQSYNSPLHF	TGTGCCAGCAGGATCGGACAGTCCTATAATTCACCCCTCCACTTT
TRBJ1-2	.	once	TRBV20-1	CSARDQENYGYTF	TGCAGTGCTAGAGATCAGGAGAACTATGGCTACACCTTC
TRBJ2-1	TRBD1	.	TRBV20-1	CSARVPPGQGAYNEQFF	TGCAGTGCTAGAGTACCCCCGGGACAGGGGGCCTACAATGAGCAGTTCTTC
TRBJ2-5	.	few	TRBV27	CASSSRDKQETQYF	TGTGCCAGCAGTTCCCGGGACAAGCAAGAGACCCAGTACTTC
TRBJ2-7	TRBD1	many	TRBV2	CASSTGGSYEQYF	TGTGCCAGCAGTACAGGGGGCTCCTACGAGCAGTACTTC
TRBJ2-5	TRBD2	few	TRBV3-1	CASSQGGTREGETQYF	TGTGCCAGCAGCCAAGGGGGGACTAGGGAGGGGGAGACCCAGTACTTC
TRBJ2-1	TRBD2	.	TRBV18	CASSRELGENEQFF	TGTGCCAGCTCGCGGGAGTTGGGAGAGAATGAGCAGTTCTTC
TRBJ2-1	.	.	TRBV12-3/TRBV12-4	CASSGAATYNEQFF	TGTGCCAGCAGTGGGGCAGCAACCTACAATGAGCAGTTCTTC
TRBJ2-5	.	.	TRBV20-1	CSADELTGTRVGETQYF	TGCAGTGCTGACGAGCTAACCGGGACCCGAGTAGGAGAGACCCAGTACTTC
TRBJ1-6	TRBD1	.	TRBV20-1	CSAGSLTGSRAPPHF	TGCAGTGCTGGTTCCCTGACAGGGTCGAGGGCACCCCCCCACTTT
TRBJ2-1	TRBD2	.	TRBV28	CASSPHLAGGNNEQFF	TGTGCCAGCAGTCCCCATCTAGCGGGAGGTAACAATGAGCAGTTCTTC
TRBJ1-2	.	few	TRBV7-2	CASSIRGDYGYTF	TGTGCCAGCAGCATTAGGGGGGACTATGGCTACACCTTC
TRBJ2-1	.	.	TRBV7-9	CASSQSVGVGQFF	TGTGCCAGCAGCCAATCAGTCGGGGTTGGGCAGTTCTTC
TRBJ2-7	.	few	TRBV21-1	CASSFKGGEQYF	TGTGCCAGCAGCTTTAAGGGGGGCGAGCAGTACTTC
TRBJ1-6	.	many	TRBV14	CASSLVREYSPLHF	TGTGCCAGCAGTCTTGTCCGGGAGTATTCACCCCTCCACTTT
TRBJ2-5	TRBD2	many	TRBV15	CATSRGIAGTQETQYF	TGTGCCACCAGCAGAGGTATAGCGGGTACACAAGAGACCCAGTACTTC
TRBJ2-3	TRBD1	many	TRBV20-1	CSAKTGGETQYF	TGCAGTGCGAAGACAGGGGGAGAGACGCAGTATTTT
TRBJ1-1	.	few	TRBV3-1	CASSHRAEAFF	TGTGCCAGCAGCCACCGGGCCGAAGCTTTCTTT
TRBJ1-2	.	.	TRBV20-1	CSAPDGYSNYGYTF	TGCAGTGCTCCCGACGGGTACTCTAACTATGGCTACACCTTC
TRBJ1-4	.	few	TRBV2	CASRPPVDKVFF	TGTGCCAGCAGGCCCCCAGTCGATAAGGTGTTTTTT
TRBJ1-1	.	few	TRBV10-3	CAIRRGENTEAFF	TGTGCCATCAGGAGGGGAGAGAACACTGAAGCTTTCTTT
TRBJ2-1	.	few	TRBV7-2	CASSQRGNGYNEQFF	TGTGCCAGCAGCCAAAGAGGGAATGGCTACAATGAGCAGTTCTTC